This T cell receptor (beta chain) was observed in a study of response to subunit inactivated influenza vaccine. Using its own MiXCR run on the RT-PCR reads, TCRdb lists one record per CDR3 protein. This sample has hundreds of thousands of distinct CDR3 sequences, with approximately 15% found just once. This clonotype was seen more than once but under ten times. The TCR was taken from a man aged 45 to 65 who received an inactivated influenza vaccine. Sequencing used PBMCs from blood, obtained less than 15 days before vaccination.

This chain's CDR3 is CSARVRTDTQYF. DNA of the CDR3: TGCAGTGCTAGAGTTCGCACAGATACGCAGTATTTT. The V gene is TRBV20-1, the J gene TRBJ2-3; D is unresolved. V was trimmed by 1 base and J by 1 base, leaving 3 bases between them. Per the germline V gene, CDR1 is DFQATT and CDR2 is SNEGSKA (reference sequence). The CDR3 has 12 residues.